A selection of T cell receptor beta chains follows, all from one sample in a study of blood T cell repertoires in COVID-19. Sequenced by immunoSEQ multiplex PCR; TCRdb stores in-frame clones only, minus some. Of 180,000 or so clones listed, roughly 79% are singletons. Input material: peripheral blood. These receptors were taken from a human donor with acute or convalescent COVID-19. The donor label of this sample is uncertain. The CDR3 runs from the conserved cysteine through the conserved F or W. D genes are given only for firm matches. For some rows the clone size is stated as once, few or many, or as a class when expanded; others skip it.

J gene,V gene,D gene,clone size,CDR3 protein,CDR3 DNA
TRBJ1-1,TRBV4-2,TRBD1,.,CASSPGQGGTEAFF,TGTGCCAGCAGCCCGGGACAGGGTGGCACTGAAGCTTTCTTT
TRBJ2-5,TRBV2,TRBD2,.,CASSAQSGIGTQYF,TGTGCCAGCAGTGCGCAAAGCGGGATTGGGACCCAGTACTTC
TRBJ2-2,TRBV7-3,TRBD1,.,CASSFRTGERTGELFF,TGTGCCAGCAGTTTTCGGACAGGGGAGAGGACCGGGGAGCTGTTTTTT
TRBJ1-5,TRBV6-6,TRBD1,.,CASSPGQGTSFREPQHF,TGTGCCAGCAGTCCGGGACAGGGAACGTCCTTTAGGGAGCCCCAGCATTTT
TRBJ2-3,TRBV7-9,.,once,CASSFGIGVTDTQYF,TGTGCCAGCAGCTTTGGAATCGGAGTCACAGATACGCAGTATTTT
TRBJ1-2,TRBV24-1,.,.,CATSDSGRNWGYTF,TGTGCCACCAGTGACTCCGGGAGAAACTGGGGCTACACCTTC
TRBJ2-3,TRBV28,TRBD2,.,CASTSGNTDTQYF,TGTGCCAGCACCAGCGGGAACACAGATACGCAGTATTTT
TRBJ2-1,TRBV7-9,TRBD2,.,CASSRLAGLSNEQFF,TGTGCCAGCAGCCGGCTAGCGGGATTATCCAATGAGCAGTTCTTC
TRBJ2-2,TRBV24-1,TRBD1,.,CATSDWAGGERAGELFF,TGTGCCACCAGTGATTGGGCAGGGGGCGAGAGAGCCGGGGAGCTGTTTTTT
TRBJ2-4,TRBV7-9,.,.,CASSLDLSTSNIQYF,TGTGCCAGCAGCTTAGACTTGTCTACGTCCAACATTCAGTACTTC
TRBJ1-4,TRBV18,TRBD1,.,CASSPVALRGLGEKLFF,TGTGCCAGCTCACCGGTAGCCCTCAGGGGGCTCGGCGAAAAACTGTTTTTT
TRBJ2-1,TRBV5-1,TRBD2,.,CASSLRLAGYNEQFF,TGCGCCAGCAGCCTAAGACTAGCGGGGTACAATGAGCAGTTCTTC
TRBJ1-5,TRBV6-5,.,.,CASSYSTTGNQPQHF,TGTGCCAGCAGTTACTCCACTACGGGCAATCAGCCCCAGCATTTT
TRBJ2-5,TRBV11-3,TRBD2,few,CASSFGTSGRETQYF,TGTGCCAGCAGCTTCGGGACTAGCGGGAGGGAGACCCAGTACTTC
TRBJ2-3,TRBV6-5,.,.,CASSPSGDTQYF,TGTGCCAGCAGCCCCTCGGGAGATACGCAGTATTTT
TRBJ1-1,TRBV10-3,.,.,CAISPREDTEAFF,TGTGCCATCTCCCCACGGGAAGACACTGAAGCTTTCTTT
TRBJ2-3,TRBV9,TRBD2,.,CASSPTPWTSGRATDTQYF,TGTGCCAGCAGCCCAACGCCCTGGACTAGCGGGAGGGCCACAGATACGCAGTATTTT
TRBJ2-5,TRBV9,.,.,CASSVGLGSGQTETQYF,TGTGCCAGCAGCGTAGGGCTCGGGAGCGGACAAACAGAGACCCAGTACTTC
TRBJ1-2,TRBV29-1,.,few,CSAVLAYGYTF,TGCAGCGCGGTATTAGCTTATGGCTACACCTTC
TRBJ1-5,TRBV6-5,.,.,CASSYSQQGGNQPQHF,TGTGCCAGCAGTTACTCTCAACAGGGCGGAAATCAGCCCCAGCATTTT
TRBJ2-2,TRBV9,.,.,CASGRPGELFF,TGTGCCAGCGGCCGCCCCGGGGAGCTGTTTTTT
TRBJ1-3,TRBV11-2,.,.,CASSLEPSGYGNTIYF,TGTGCCAGCAGCTTAGAACCCTCAGGGTATGGAAACACCATATATTTT
TRBJ1-1,TRBV7-2,TRBD1,.,CASSFTGGTEAFF,TGTGCCAGCAGCTTTACAGGGGGCACTGAAGCTTTCTTT
TRBJ1-6,TRBV6-2/TRBV6-3,.,.,CASSYNQPGGSYNSPLHF,TGTGCCAGCAGTTACAACCAGCCCGGAGGCTCCTATAATTCACCCCTCCACTTT